This TCR beta chain was documented in a study of blood T cells in healthy people across ages. With a J-beta primer mix and a sample-barcoded 5' primer, a second PCR ran about 7 to 12 cycles. A single record per CDR3 protein comes from TCRdb applying MiXCR to the 5' RACE reads. The data contain about 280,000 distinct CDR3 sequences, 25% to 30% of them singletons. This clonotype has only a few counts. In germline, CDR1 is MNHNS, CDR2 SASEGT. V trimming: 6 bases; J trimming: 3 bases; junction bases outside the gene matches: 9. The CDR3 extends over 15 amino acids. Sequences were obtained from blood. This TCR was recovered from a woman in her 70s in good health. The rearrangement joins TRBV6-1 to TRBJ2-7; 9 nucleotides match TRBD2. The CDR3: CASRTGTSFYYEQYF. In DNA form, the CDR3 reads TGTGCCAGCAGAACCGGGACTAGCTTTTACTACGAGCAGTACTTC.